This T cell receptor beta chain was sequenced during a study of cytomegalovirus exposure and HLA in healthy donors. General study results and limits: Some TCR beta chains (about 170 of them) were listed as cytomegalovirus-associated.

Some clones are missing from TCRdb's copy, which holds only in-frame ones; the method was immunoSEQ multiplex PCR. The data hold roughly 150,000 clones, with roughly nine tenths observed a single time. As for this clone: What it recognizes is unknown.

Separate from the approximately 700-subject first cohort was the approximately 120-subject validation cohort, to which the donors belonged. There are 14 residues in the CDR3. Germline V gives CDR1 LGHNA, CDR2 YSLEER. V gave up 5 bases and J gave up 4 bases, with 15 bases separating them. Input material: PBMCs. V usage is TRBV4-3 and J usage is TRBJ2-7, with D perhaps assigned TRBD1 or TRBD2 (5 bases each). The sequence derives from a woman aged 25-40 years in good health and CMV-seronegative. The CDR3 nucleotides read TGCGCCAGCAGCTTCAGAGGGGTGGGTTACGAGCAGTACTTC. Amino acids: CASSFRGVGYEQYF.